This TCR beta chain was retrieved from a study of blood T cells in healthy people across ages. Study-level results: Roughly linear age-related decline in beta diversity appeared, significant by age around 40. Bulk PBMC profiling left naive and antigen-experienced comparisons inconclusive.

Alongside a J-beta primer mix, a sample-barcoded 5' primer served in a second PCR lasting roughly 7 to 12 cycles. TCRdb reprocessed the 5' RACE reads via MiXCR and lists one record per CDR3 protein. The data show hundreds of thousands of distinct CDR3 sequences, approximately 50% seen once. Points on this clonotype: Antigen specificity is unknown.

Each donor was a healthy Caucasian individual from Russia, aged roughly 6 to 100. Every donor gave 9 to 10 milliliters of peripheral blood. The CDR3 runs to 13 residues. Germline-derived CDR1 and CDR2 are SQVTM and ANQGSEA. Trimming took 7 bases from V and 4 from J; bases not matched to a gene: 9. The chain is built from TRBV29-1 and TRBJ1-2; 7 positions match TRBD1. This TCR came from a man between 60 and 75 years old in good health. Sequenced: blood. In DNA, the CDR3 is TGCAGCGGGGGACAGACTTCCCTCTATGGCTACACCTTC. The encoded protein is CSGGQTSLYGYTF.